The present TCR beta chain was sequenced within a study of CD8 T cells in Susac syndrome. V was clipped by 10 bases and J by 1 base; unmatched bases: 6. Germline V lookup: CDR1 SNHLY, CDR2 FYNNEI. The CDR3 runs 15 residues. Reverse transcription used roughly 0.5 to 1 ug RNA and random hexamers. TCRdb ran MiXCR on the immunoSEQ multiplex PCR reads and lists one entry per CDR3 protein. The table includes about 94,000 distinct CDR3 sequences, roughly 94% detected once. High-throughput TCR beta sequencing covered peripheral CD8+ and CD4+ T cells. Patients with Susac syndrome met diagnostic criteria defined recently for definite or probable disease. Negative magnetic isolation gave CD8+ and CD4+ cells; FACS enriched CD8+ TEMRA.

The chain joins TRBV2 to TRBJ1-5; 11 nucleotides agree with TRBD1. Sequenced material: CD4+ T cells from PBMCs. The TCR originated in a human donor with Susac syndrome. The CDR3 region is CATRGTGGSNQPQHF. In DNA form, the CDR3 reads TGTGCCACCAGGGGGACAGGGGGGAGCAATCAGCCCCAGCATTTT.